Below are 7 T cell receptor beta chains sequenced from a single sample in a study of T cells after posttransplantation cyclophosphamide. TCRdb's copy holds only in-frame clones and misses some; the assay was immunoSEQ multiplex PCR. Of some 53,000 clones detected, around 84% appear once; the ten largest clones hold roughly 2.8%. Sample: PBMCs. These receptors were taken from a man aged 25 to 40 with a blood cancer, CMV-positive, and with a related stem cell donor.

In this sample, this clone turned up a few times. The chain combines TRBV5-6 with TRBJ1-1; D is possibly TRBD1 (5 bases). Trimming took 0 bases from V and 0 from J, leaving 9 bases between them. Germline V gene data show CDR1 as SGHDT and CDR2 as YYEEEE. This CDR3 is 15 amino acids long. CDR3: CASSLVGGVNTEAFF. The CDR3 nucleotides read TGTGCCAGCAGCTTGGTGGGGGGAGTGAACACTGAAGCTTTCTTT.

CDR3 residues: CASSRGLAGEGETQYF. The CDR3 DNA reads TGCGCCAGCAGCAGGGGACTAGCGGGAGAGGGAGAGACCCAGTACTTC. The V and J genes are TRBV5-1 and TRBJ2-5, with 14 bases lining up with TRBD2. The V segment lost 4 bases and the J segment 4 bases; nucleotides outside the gene matches: 6. This CDR3 region has 16 residues. CDR1 is SGHRS, CDR2 YFSETQ, per germline.

This clone has a handful of counts. The rearrangement joins TRBV5-1 to TRBJ2-1; 9 bases fit TRBD1. This CDR3 is built from 14 residues. Germline-derived CDR1 and CDR2 are SGHRS and YFSETQ. V lost 6 bases to trimming and J lost 8 bases; unmatched junction nucleotides: 9. As DNA, the CDR3 is TGCGCCAGCAACAGGGGGCAGAGCGGCGATGAGCAGTTCTTC. Its translation is CASNRGQSGDEQFF. Filled out from reference TRBV5-1 and TRBJ2-1, the complete variable domain reads KAGVTQTPRYLIKTRGQQVTLSCSPISGHRSVSWYQQTPGQGLQFLFEYFSETQRNKGNFPGRFSGRQFSNSRSEMNVSTLELGDSALYLCASNRGQSGDEQFFGPGTRLTVL.

The V gene is TRBV29-1, the J gene TRBJ2-3; TRBD1 aligns across 8 bases. This CDR3 has 15 amino acids. Germline values: CDR1 SQVTM, CDR2 ANQGSEA. Losses at the gene ends were 4 bases for V and 4 bases for J; bases not matched to a gene: 10. In DNA form, the CDR3 reads TGCAGCGTTGTAAAAATGACAGGGGTAGCAGATACGCAGTATTTT. This codes for CSVVKMTGVADTQYF.

The V call is TRBV7-9, the J call TRBJ2-7; the D gene is possibly TRBD1 (5 bases). Trimming cost V 3 bases and J 5 bases, with 11 bases left between them. The CDR3 is 13 residues long. The germline CDR1 and CDR2 sequences are SEHNR and FQNEAQ (reference sequence). For the CDR3, the DNA is TGTGCCAGCAGCTTGCGACAGAGAGACGAGCAGTACTTC. Encoded protein: CASSLRQRDEQYF.

V usage is TRBV5-1 and J usage is TRBJ1-5; no clear D. This CDR3 comprises 14 residues. V lost 1 base, J lost 4 bases, and 9 bases lay in between. Germline loops: CDR1 SGHRS, CDR2 YFSETQ. CDR3 sequence reads: CASSLSQVNQPQHF. In nucleotides, the CDR3 is TGCGCCAGCAGCTTGTCCCAGGTAAATCAGCCCCAGCATTTT. Based on the CDR3 plus reference TRBV5-1 and TRBJ1-5, the full variable domain is KAGVTQTPRYLIKTRGQQVTLSCSPISGHRSVSWYQQTPGQGLQFLFEYFSETQRNKGNFPGRFSGRQFSNSRSEMNVSTLELGDSALYLCASSLSQVNQPQHFGDGTRLSIL.

The rearrangement uses TRBV11-1 and TRBJ2-1; TRBD2 aligns across 7 bases. Germline V gene sequence: CDR1 SGHAT, CDR2 FQDESV (reference sequence). The CDR3 has 15 amino acids. Unmatched junction bases numbered 7, after V lost 4 bases and J lost 4 bases. The chain's CDR3 is CASSYWGGDYNEQFF. CDR3 DNA: TGTGCCAGCAGCTATTGGGGGGGGGATTACAATGAGCAGTTCTTC.